The entry below gives a single T cell receptor (beta chain) sequence along with its context. What it binds is not known. Treatment-naive patients with stable or active relapsing-remitting disease served as multiple sclerosis controls. Through negative isolation, CD4+ and CD8+ T cells were obtained, while TEMRA cells were enriched using FACS. The data were taken from a study of CD8 T cells in Susac syndrome. Study results and limitations: The study's TCR sequencing and HLA analysis drew on a certain number of individuals. That number was acknowledged as relatively small.

Reverse transcription of about 0.5 to 1 ug RNA used random hexamers. immunoSEQ multiplex PCR amplified TCR beta CDR3 across 54 Vbeta, 13 Jbeta. MiXCR, run by TCRdb on the immunoSEQ multiplex PCR reads, gives a single entry per CDR3 protein. There are about 150,000 distinct CDR3 sequences in the sample; over 85% occur only once, and about 0.21% lies in the top ten. CDR3 size: 15 residues. The V segment lost 4 bases and the J segment 1 base; nucleotides outside the gene matches: 4. The material sequenced was CD8+ T cells from PBMCs. The TCR was taken from a human donor with multiple sclerosis. This sequence joins TRBV12-3 or TRBV12-4 and TRBJ2-1, with 7 positions matching TRBD2. Here the CDR3 DNA reads TGTGCCAGCAGTTCAATGGGGGGGTCCTACAATGAGCAGTTCTTC. Encoded protein: CASSSMGGSYNEQFF.